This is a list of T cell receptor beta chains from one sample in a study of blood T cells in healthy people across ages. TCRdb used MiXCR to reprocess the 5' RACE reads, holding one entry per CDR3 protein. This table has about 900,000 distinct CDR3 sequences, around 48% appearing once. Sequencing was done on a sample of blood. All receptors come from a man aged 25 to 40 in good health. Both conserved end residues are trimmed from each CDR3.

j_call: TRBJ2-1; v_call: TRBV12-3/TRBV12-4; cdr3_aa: ASTEFGGSNEQF
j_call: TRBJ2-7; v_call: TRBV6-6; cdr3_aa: ASSNRDRGEQY
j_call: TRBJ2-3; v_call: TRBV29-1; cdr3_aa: SVVWATTTDTQY
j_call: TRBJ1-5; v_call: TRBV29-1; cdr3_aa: SVAGTGTGNQPQH
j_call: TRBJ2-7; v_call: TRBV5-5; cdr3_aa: ASSPRATGLTYEQY
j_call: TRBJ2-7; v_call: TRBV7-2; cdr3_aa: ASSPPRTSGSYEQY
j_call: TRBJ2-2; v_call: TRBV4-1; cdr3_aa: ATLGTANTGELF
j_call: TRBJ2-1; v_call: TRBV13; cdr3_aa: ASSLALAGGPGNEQF
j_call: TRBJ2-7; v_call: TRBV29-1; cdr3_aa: SVEGEADKSTYEQY
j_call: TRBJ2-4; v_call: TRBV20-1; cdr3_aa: SARDYNQAAKNIQY
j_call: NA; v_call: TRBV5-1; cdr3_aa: ASSMAGTGVYNEQY
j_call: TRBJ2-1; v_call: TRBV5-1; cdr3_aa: ASNSLTTPAGPAHNEQF
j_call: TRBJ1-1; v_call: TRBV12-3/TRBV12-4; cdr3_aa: ASSMKSLTGPAEAF
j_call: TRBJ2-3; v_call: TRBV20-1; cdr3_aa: SARRRSGGADTQY
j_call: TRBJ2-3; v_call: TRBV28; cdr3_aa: ASSFSGSGTDTQY
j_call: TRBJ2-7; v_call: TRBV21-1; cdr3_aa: ASSKALSQYEHSYEQY
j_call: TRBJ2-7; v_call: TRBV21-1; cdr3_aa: ASSKGQVDSYEQY
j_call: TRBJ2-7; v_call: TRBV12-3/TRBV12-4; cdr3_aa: ASSLVTPYEQY
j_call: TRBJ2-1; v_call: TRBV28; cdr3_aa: ASGDSRYEQF
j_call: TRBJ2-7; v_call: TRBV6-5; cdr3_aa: ASSYQGQIYEQY
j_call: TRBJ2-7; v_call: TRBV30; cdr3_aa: AWNGGGNYEQY
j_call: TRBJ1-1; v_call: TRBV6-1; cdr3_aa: ASSILPEDREAF
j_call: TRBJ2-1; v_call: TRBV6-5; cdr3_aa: ASSDLAGAYNEQF
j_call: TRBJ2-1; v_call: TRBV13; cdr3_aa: ASSHLAGGYNEQF
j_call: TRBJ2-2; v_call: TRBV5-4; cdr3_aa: ASSIGTDYVELF
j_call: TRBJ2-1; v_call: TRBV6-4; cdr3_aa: ASSSSGGQVNEQF
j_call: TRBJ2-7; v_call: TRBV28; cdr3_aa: ASSFQGLVYEQY
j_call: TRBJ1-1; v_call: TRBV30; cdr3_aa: AWSAVQGKAF
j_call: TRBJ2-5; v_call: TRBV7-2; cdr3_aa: ASNPGAQETQY
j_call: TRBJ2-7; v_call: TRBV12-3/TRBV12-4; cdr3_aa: ASSLAQGLMSPYEQY
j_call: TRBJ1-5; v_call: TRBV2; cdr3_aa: ASRTSTFGPQH
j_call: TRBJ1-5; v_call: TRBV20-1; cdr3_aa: SARQGAVGQPQH
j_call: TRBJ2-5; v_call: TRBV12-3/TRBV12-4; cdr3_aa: ASTRSGIAEQY
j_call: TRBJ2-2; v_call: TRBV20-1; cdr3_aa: SAKTYREAGELF
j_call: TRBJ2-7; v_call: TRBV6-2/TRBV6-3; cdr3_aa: ASSSSRILSYEQY
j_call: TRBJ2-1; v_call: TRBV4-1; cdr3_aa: ASSQVAHEQF
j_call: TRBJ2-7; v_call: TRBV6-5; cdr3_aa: ASSPWAGPPWEQY
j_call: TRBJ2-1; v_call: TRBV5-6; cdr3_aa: ASSPGFKSYNEQF
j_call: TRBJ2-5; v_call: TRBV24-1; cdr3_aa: ATSLYPAETQY
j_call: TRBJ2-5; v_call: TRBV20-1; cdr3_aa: SAREDEGKETQY
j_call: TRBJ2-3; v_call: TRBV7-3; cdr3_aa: ASSSGRGGDTDTQY
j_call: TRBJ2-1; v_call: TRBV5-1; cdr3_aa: ASSWGGQQKYSYNEQF
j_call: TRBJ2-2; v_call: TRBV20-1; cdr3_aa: SAREGGSTGELF
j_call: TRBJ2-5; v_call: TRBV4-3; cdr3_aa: ASSQDLRRGGETQY
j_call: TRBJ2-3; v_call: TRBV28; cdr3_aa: ASSLWFEGSTDTQY
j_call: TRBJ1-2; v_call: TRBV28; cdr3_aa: ASSVGASNYGYT
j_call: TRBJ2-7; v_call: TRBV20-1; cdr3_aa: SARGVTSGFDNEQY
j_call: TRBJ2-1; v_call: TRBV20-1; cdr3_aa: SARGGGFSYNEQF
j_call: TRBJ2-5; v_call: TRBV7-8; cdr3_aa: ASSLGPSGTQY
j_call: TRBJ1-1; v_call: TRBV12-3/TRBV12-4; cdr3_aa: ASNRRNTEAF
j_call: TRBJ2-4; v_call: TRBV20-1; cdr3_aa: SARDRVRGAKNIQY
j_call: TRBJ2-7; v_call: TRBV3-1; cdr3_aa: ASSQTVDYEQY
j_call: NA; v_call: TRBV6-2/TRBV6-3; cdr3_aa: ASRPSGAKRGEQY
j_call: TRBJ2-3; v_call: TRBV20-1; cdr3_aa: SARDPVRTDTQY
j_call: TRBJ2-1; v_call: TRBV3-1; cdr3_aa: ASSQAWAWPYNEQF